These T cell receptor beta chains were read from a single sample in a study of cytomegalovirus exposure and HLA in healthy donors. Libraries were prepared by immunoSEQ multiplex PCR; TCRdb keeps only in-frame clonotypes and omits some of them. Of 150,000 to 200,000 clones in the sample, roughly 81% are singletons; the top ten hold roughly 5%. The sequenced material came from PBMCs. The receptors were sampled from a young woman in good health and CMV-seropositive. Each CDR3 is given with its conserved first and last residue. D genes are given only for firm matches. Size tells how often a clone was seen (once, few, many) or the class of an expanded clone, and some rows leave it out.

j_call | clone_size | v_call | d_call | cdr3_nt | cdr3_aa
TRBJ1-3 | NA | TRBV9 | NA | TGTGCCAGCAGTATGACGGAGGCTCGCGGAAACACCATATATTTT | CASSMTEARGNTIYF
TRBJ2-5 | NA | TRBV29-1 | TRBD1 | TGCAGCGGCGGACAGGGACAAGAGACCCAGTACTTC | CSGGQGQETQYF
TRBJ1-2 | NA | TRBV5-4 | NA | TGTGCCAGCAGCACCCAGACTGGGAACTATGGCTACACCTTC | CASSTQTGNYGYTF
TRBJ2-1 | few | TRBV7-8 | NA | TGTGCCAGCAGCTTAGCGGGGAGACACAATGAGCAGTTCTTC | CASSLAGRHNEQFF
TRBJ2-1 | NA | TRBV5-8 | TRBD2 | TGTGCCAGCAGCCTCGAGAGCGGGGGGAGCTACAATGAGCAGTTCTTC | CASSLESGGSYNEQFF
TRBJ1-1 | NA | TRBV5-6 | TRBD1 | TGTGCCAGCAGCAGGGACCCGGGACAGGTAAACACTGAAGCTTTCTTT | CASSRDPGQVNTEAFF
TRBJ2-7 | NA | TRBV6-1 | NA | TGTGCCAGCAGTGTAAGCGGGCCCCTCTACGAGCAGTACTTC | CASSVSGPLYEQYF
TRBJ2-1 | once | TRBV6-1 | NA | TGTGCCAGCAGTGAATGGGTGGCGACAAACTCCTACAATGAGCAGTTCTTC | CASSEWVATNSYNEQFF
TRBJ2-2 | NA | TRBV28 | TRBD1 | TGTGCCAGCAGTTTCCCCCGGACAGGGGGCGCCGACACCGGGGAGCTGTTTTTT | CASSFPRTGGADTGELFF
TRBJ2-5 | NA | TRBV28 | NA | TGTGCCAGCAGGCGACCTAGGTCCCAAGAGACCCAGTACTTC | CASRRPRSQETQYF
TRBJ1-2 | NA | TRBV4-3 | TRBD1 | TGCGCCAGCAGCCCTTTCTGGACAGGCCTCTATGGCTACACCTTC | CASSPFWTGLYGYTF
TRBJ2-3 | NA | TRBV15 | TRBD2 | TGTGCCACCAGCAGAGAGCCCGGCGGGGGAACAGATACGCAGTATTTT | CATSREPGGGTDTQYF
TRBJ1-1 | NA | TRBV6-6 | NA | TGTGCCAGCAGTTACCCCAGGGGATACACTGAAGCTTTCTTT | CASSYPRGYTEAFF
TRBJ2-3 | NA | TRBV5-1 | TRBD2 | TGCGCCAGCAGACCTCTAGCGGGGGCGCGACTGGATACGCAGTATTTT | CASRPLAGARLDTQYF
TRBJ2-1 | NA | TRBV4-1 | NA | TGCGCCAGCGCCCGAGGGGAGCAGTTCTTC | CASARGEQFF
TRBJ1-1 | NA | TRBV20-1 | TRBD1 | TGCAGTGCTCTGGACAGGCTTGAAGCTTTCTTT | CSALDRLEAFF
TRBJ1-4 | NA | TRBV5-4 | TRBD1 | TGTGCCAGCAGCGGGGAGAAGACAGGGCCCTGGGGTGAAAAACTGTTTTTT | CASSGEKTGPWGEKLFF
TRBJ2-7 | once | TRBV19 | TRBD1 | TGTGCCAGTAGTGAGCGACAGGGGCTCGACGAGCAGTACTTC | CASSERQGLDEQYF
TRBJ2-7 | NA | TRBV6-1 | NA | TGTGCCAGCAGTCCACCTCACGAGGGTTACGAGCAGTACTTC | CASSPPHEGYEQYF
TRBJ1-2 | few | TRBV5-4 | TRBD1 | TGTGCCAGCAGCTTGGGAGGAGGGGGCAACTATGGCTACACCTTC | CASSLGGGGNYGYTF
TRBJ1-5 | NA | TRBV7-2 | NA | TGTGCCAGCAGCCCAACTAATCAGCCCCAGCATTTT | CASSPTNQPQHF
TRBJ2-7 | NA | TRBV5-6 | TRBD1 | TGTGCCAGCACCCCATCAGGGGGCCAAGAGCAGTACTTC | CASTPSGGQEQYF
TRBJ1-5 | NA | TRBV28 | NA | TGTGCCAGCAGTTTCTCTACAGGGTTTGGTCAGCCCCAGCATTTT | CASSFSTGFGQPQHF
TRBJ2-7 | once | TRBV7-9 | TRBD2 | TGTGCCAGCAGCTTAGCGCAAGCGGGGGGGGTCTACGAGCAGTACTTC | CASSLAQAGGVYEQYF
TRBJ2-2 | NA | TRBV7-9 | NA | TGTGCCAGCAGCCAACATAGAGGGAACACCGGGGAGCTGTTTTTT | CASSQHRGNTGELFF
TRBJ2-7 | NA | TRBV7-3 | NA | TGTGCCAGCAGCTTAACTGTCGGTTGGGACACCCACGAGCAGTACTTC | CASSLTVGWDTHEQYF
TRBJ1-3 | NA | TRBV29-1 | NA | TGCAGCGTTGAGATGATGGGCGGAAACACCATATATTTT | CSVEMMGGNTIYF
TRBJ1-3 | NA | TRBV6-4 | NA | TGTGCCAGCAGTGACCCAGGCCTTTCTGGAAACACCATATATTTT | CASSDPGLSGNTIYF
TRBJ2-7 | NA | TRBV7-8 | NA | TGTGCCAGCAGCTTAGGGACACGCAAGACCTACGAGCAGTACTTC | CASSLGTRKTYEQYF
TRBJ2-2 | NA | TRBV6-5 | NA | TGTGCCAGCTCCTGGCCGGGCACCGGGGAGCTGTTTTTT | CASSWPGTGELFF
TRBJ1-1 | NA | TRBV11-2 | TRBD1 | TGTGCCAGCAGCTGGAGGACAGGGCGCACCGACACTGAAGCTTTCTTT | CASSWRTGRTDTEAFF
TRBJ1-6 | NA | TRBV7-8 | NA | TGTGCCAGCAGCCCGCTAACCTGGAATTCACCCCTCCACTTT | CASSPLTWNSPLHF
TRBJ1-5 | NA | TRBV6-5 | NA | TGTGCCAGCAGTGACGGGGGTCAGCCCCAGCATTTT | CASSDGGQPQHF
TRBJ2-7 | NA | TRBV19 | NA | TGTGCCAGTAGTACTGGACAGCTCGCAACCTACGAGCAGTACTTC | CASSTGQLATYEQYF
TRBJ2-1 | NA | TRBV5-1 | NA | TGCGCCAGCAGAAGGTGGCAGGGATACAATGAGCAGTTCTTC | CASRRWQGYNEQFF
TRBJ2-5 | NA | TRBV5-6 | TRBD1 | TGTGCCAGCAGCTTGCGGACAGGGGGAACAGAGACCCAGTACTTC | CASSLRTGGTETQYF
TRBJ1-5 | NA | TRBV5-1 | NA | TGCGCCAGCAGCTTGGCCGGGGATAATCAGCCCCAGCATTTT | CASSLAGDNQPQHF
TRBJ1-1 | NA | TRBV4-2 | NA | TGTGCCAGCAGCCAAGATCTAGGGGTGAACACTGAAGCTTTCTTT | CASSQDLGVNTEAFF
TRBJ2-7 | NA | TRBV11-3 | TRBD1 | TGTGCCAGCAGCCTCGGGACAGGAGGGGCCTACGAGCAGTACTTC | CASSLGTGGAYEQYF
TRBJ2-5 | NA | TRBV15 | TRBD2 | TGTGCCACCAGCCGGGGGACTAGCGGGGGGACCCAGTACTTC | CATSRGTSGGTQYF
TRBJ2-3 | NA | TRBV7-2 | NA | TGTGCCAGCAGCTGGACAGAGAAGCAGTATTTT | CASSWTEKQYF
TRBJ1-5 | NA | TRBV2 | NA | TGTGCCAGCAGTGAGGCGCGGGGGGCCCAGCCCCAGCATTTT | CASSEARGAQPQHF